The 8 T cell receptor beta chains listed next were all sequenced from one sample in a study of blood T cell repertoires in COVID-19. Produced via immunoSEQ multiplex PCR; TCRdb's table is partial and in-frame only. There are approximately 71,000 clones in the sample; 86% occur only once, and roughly 3.7% lies in the top ten. Sequenced material: peripheral blood. Receptors were obtained from a middle-aged man with acute or convalescent COVID-19.

The chain links TRBV11-2 to TRBJ1-1; D may be TRBD1 (5 bases). CDR3 length equals 17 residues. The germline V gene has CDR1 SGHAT and CDR2 FQNNGV. The germline V and J ends were trimmed by 1 base and 0 bases, with 15 bases remaining between them. The CDR3 here is CASSLGGRGGVNTEAFF. In DNA, the CDR3 is TGTGCCAGCAGCTTAGGAGGGCGTGGGGGGGTGAACACTGAAGCTTTCTTT.

The chain employs TRBV6-1 and TRBJ2-7, with 8 nucleotides matching TRBD2. V gave up 1 base and J gave up 3 bases; unmatched junction bases: 14. The CDR3 sequence is 18 residues long. Germline V CDR1 and CDR2: MNHNS, SASEGT. CDR3 amino acids: CASSEGILAGTLSYEQYF. The DNA for the CDR3 is TGTGCCAGCAGTGAAGGGATCTTAGCGGGGACGTTGAGCTACGAGCAGTACTTC.

The V call is TRBV30, the J call TRBJ1-5; TRBD1 aligns across 9 bases. CDR3 length: 13 residues. Germline CDR1 GTSNPN, CDR2 SVGIG (reference sequence). J lost 7 bases, V lost 5 bases, and 6 bases had no gene match. The CDR3 nucleotides read TGTGCCTGGGGGACAGGGAGGAGGCAGCCCCAGCATTTT. This codes for CAWGTGRRQPQHF.

This sequence joins TRBV7-8 and TRBJ2-7; 8 nucleotides line up with TRBD1. The CDR3 has 14 amino acids. Germline CDR1 reads SGHVS; CDR2 reads FQNEAQ. V lost 3 bases and J lost 2; bases outside the gene matches: 3. The CDR3: CASSFGQGPYEQYF. CDR3 DNA sequence: TGTGCCAGCAGCTTCGGACAGGGACCCTACGAGCAGTACTTC.

This chain connects TRBV27 to TRBJ2-1; maybe TRBD1 (5 bases). This CDR3 is built from 15 residues. Per the germline V gene, CDR1 is MNHEY and CDR2 is SMNVEV (reference sequence). Trimming shortened V by 3 bases and J by 2 bases, and 11 bases separated the two germline ends. CDR3 residues: CASSLGQTAYNEQFF. The DNA of the CDR3 is TGTGCCAGCAGTTTGGGGCAGACAGCCTACAATGAGCAGTTCTTC.

The chain carries TRBV2 and TRBJ1-2; TRBD1 matches at 9 bases. The V gene's germline CDR1 is SNHLY and CDR2 FYNNEI. CDR3 length: 14 amino acids. V dropped 6 bases and J dropped 6; count of bases not matched to a gene: 8. In nucleotides, the CDR3 is TGTGCCAGCAGCGAGAACAGGGGGCTGGATGGCTACACCTTC. It specifies CASSENRGLDGYTF.

The chain recombines TRBV19 with TRBJ2-2; the match to TRBD2 covers 11 bases. In germline, CDR1 is LNHDA, CDR2 SQIVND (reference sequence). J gave up 7 bases and V 3 bases, and 7 bases lay outside the gene matches. The CDR3 has 16 amino acids. CDR3 region: CASSIELAGAGGELFF. The DNA of the CDR3 is TGTGCCAGTAGTATCGAACTAGCGGGAGCGGGCGGGGAGCTGTTTTTT. The variable domain in full, completed from reference TRBV19 and TRBJ2-2, reads DGGITQSPKYLFRKEGQNVTLSCEQNLNHDAMYWYRQDPGQGLRLIYYSQIVNDFQKGDIAEGYSVSREKKESFPLTVTSAQKNPTAFYLCASSIELAGAGGELFFGEGSRLTVL.

The CDR3 spells CASRSSTGGYTEAFF. CDR3 in DNA: TGTGCCAGTAGATCGTCGACAGGCGGCTACACTGAAGCTTTCTTT. The gene calls are TRBV19 and TRBJ1-1; possibly TRBD1 for D (6 bases). The CDR3 loop spans 15 amino acids. CDR1 and CDR2 (germline): LNHDA, SQIVND (reference sequence). The V gene lost 6 bases and the J gene lost 3 bases, with 17 bases spanning the gap.